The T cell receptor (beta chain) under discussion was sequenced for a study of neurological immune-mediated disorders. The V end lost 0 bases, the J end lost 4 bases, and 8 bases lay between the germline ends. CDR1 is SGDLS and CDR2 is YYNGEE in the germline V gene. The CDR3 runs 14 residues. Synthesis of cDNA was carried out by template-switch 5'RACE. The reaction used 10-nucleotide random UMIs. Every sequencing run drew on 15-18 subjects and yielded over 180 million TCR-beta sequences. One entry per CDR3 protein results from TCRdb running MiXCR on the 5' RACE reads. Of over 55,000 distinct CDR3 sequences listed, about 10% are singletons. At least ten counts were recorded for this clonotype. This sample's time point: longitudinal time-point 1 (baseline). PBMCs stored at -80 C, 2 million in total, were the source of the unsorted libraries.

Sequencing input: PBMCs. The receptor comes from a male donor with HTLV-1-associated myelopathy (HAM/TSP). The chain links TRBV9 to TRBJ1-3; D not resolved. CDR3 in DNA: TGTGCCAGCAGCGTAGGCAGCAGCGGAAACACCATATATTTT. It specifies CASSVGSSGNTIYF.